This TCR beta chain emerged from a study of graft-versus-host responses after intestinal transplantation. Study-level information: The transplants performed in recipients were multivisceral, liver-intestinal, or isolated intestinal.

Trimming pared 4 bases from V and 6 bases from J, leaving 15 bases between. Looked up from germline, CDR1 is SGHRS and CDR2 is YFSETQ. This CDR3 region has 14 residues. Findings and caveats of the study: Early post-transplant HvG declines were associated with peak circulating GvH clone levels.

The method was immunoSEQ multiplex PCR; TCRdb's version includes in-frame clones alone and lacks a portion of them. This sample carries about 120,000 clones, approximately 90% of them seen once, and the ten largest clones take about 0.18%. Worth noting for this clone: What it binds is not known.

The source material was unstimulated CD4+ T cells sorted from spleen or lymph node cells, sampled before intestinal transplant. The J gene is TRBJ2-3, the V gene TRBV5-1; D perhaps matches TRBD2 (6 bases). The source of this sequence is a human donor who received an intestinal transplant. As DNA, the CDR3 is TGCGCCAGCAGCGGGACTGGGAGGCCGGATACGCAGTATTTT. Amino acid sequence: CASSGTGRPDTQYF.